A selection of T cell receptor beta chains follows, all from one sample in a study of T cells after yellow fever vaccination. Each CDR3 protein is one row after TCRdb ran MiXCR on the 5' RACE reads. The repertoire has 400,000 or so distinct CDR3 sequences, roughly a sixth of them found once; the top ten carry about 18%. This specimen was PBMCs, taken before the yellow fever booster vaccination. These receptors were collected from a man younger than 30 who received the YFV17D yellow fever vaccine. The CDR3 runs from the conserved cysteine through the conserved F or W. D genes are given only for firm matches. A row's size may be missing; if present it is once, few, many or a size class.

d_call j_call v_call clone_size cdr3_nt cdr3_aa
TRBD2 TRBJ2-5 TRBV4-2 few TGTGCCAGCAGCCGGACCGGGACTAGCGGTGGAGAGACCCAGTACTTC CASSRTGTSGGETQYF
TRBD2 TRBJ2-3 TRBV6-2/TRBV6-3 few TGTGCCAGCAGTTACTCGACTCGCCTTAGCGGGGTGGCAGATACGCAGTATTTT CASSYSTRLSGVADTQYF
- TRBJ1-6 TRBV2 - TGTGCCAGCAGGGGGACGGGGACACCCCTCCACTTT CASRGTGTPLHF
TRBD2 TRBJ2-1 TRBV20-1 - TGCAGTGCTAGAAGCCGGGGGGGTTTTAGGTTGAGGCAGTTCTTC CSARSRGGFRLRQFF
TRBD2 TRBJ2-3 TRBV9 few TGTGCCAGCACCCCGGGGGGGGCAATCACAGATACGCAGTATTTT CASTPGGAITDTQYF
TRBD1 TRBJ1-2 TRBV3-1 once TGTGCCAGCAGCCTCCCGGACAGGGCCTATGGCTACACCTTC CASSLPDRAYGYTF
- TRBJ2-2 TRBV18 few TGTGCCAGCTCACCATTTGACACCGGGGAGCTGTTTTTT CASSPFDTGELFF
TRBD1 TRBJ1-1 TRBV3-1 few TGTGCCAGCAGCCAAGTACAGGGGGACACTGAAGCTTTCTTT CASSQVQGDTEAFF
TRBD2 TRBJ2-5 TRBV18 - TGTGCCAGCTCACCACCGGGACTAGCGGGAGAAGAGACCCAGTACTTC CASSPPGLAGEETQYF
- TRBJ2-2 TRBV7-8 - TGTGCCAGCAGCCAAAGGACCGCACGGAGCACCGGGGAGCTGTTTTTT CASSQRTARSTGELFF
- TRBJ2-4 TRBV7-3 many TGTGCCAGCAGCTTAAACGCGGCAGAAGGGCCCCTAAACATTCAGTACTTC CASSLNAAEGPLNIQYF
- TRBJ2-2 TRBV12-3/TRBV12-4 many TGTGCCCTGGGAAAGGGGACCGGGGAGCTGTTTTTT CALGKGTGELFF
TRBD2 TRBJ2-4 TRBV6-5 few TGTGCCAGCAGTACCGGGGGGACGTGGGATCAGTACTTC CASSTGGTWDQYF
TRBD1 TRBJ1-2 TRBV7-2 few TGTGCCAGCAGCGCGCAAGGGGGCTACTATGGCTACACCTTC CASSAQGGYYGYTF
- TRBJ2-1 TRBV21-1 - TGTGCCAGCAGTCCCAGCGGGGCGGGGGGGCTTTATCCCCATGAGCAGTTCTTC CASSPSGAGGLYPHEQFF
- TRBJ1-2 TRBV29-1 few TGCAGCGTTAAGAAGACTAACTATGGCTACACCTTC CSVKKTNYGYTF
- TRBJ2-5 TRBV6-6 few TGTGCCAGCAGTTACCAAGAAGAGACCCAGTACTTC CASSYQEETQYF
- TRBJ1-6 TRBV6-6 few TGTGCCAGCAGTATCCAGGGACTGGCTTCACCCCTCCACTTT CASSIQGLASPLHF
- TRBJ1-4 TRBV4-1 - TGCGCCAGCAGCCAAGGGCAGGGTACGACTAATGAAAAACTGTTTTTT CASSQGQGTTNEKLFF
TRBD1 TRBJ2-2 TRBV6-1 - TGTGCCAGCAGTGGCCTACAGGGGGCAAGCGGGGAGCTGTTTTTT CASSGLQGASGELFF
TRBD1 TRBJ1-2 TRBV7-2 few TGTGCCAGCAGCTTACCATCGGACAGGAGGGTTGGCTATGGCTACACCTTC CASSLPSDRRVGYGYTF
- TRBJ1-2 TRBV20-1 - TGCAGTGCTCCCAATCAAGGGAGCTATGGCTACACCTTC CSAPNQGSYGYTF
- TRBJ2-1 TRBV15 - TGTGCCACCAGCATTAGCGGTGGAAGGAATGAGCAGTTCTTC CATSISGGRNEQFF
- TRBJ2-7 TRBV19 - TGTGCCAGTAGTTCCGGCAGGCCCTACGAGCAGTACTTC CASSSGRPYEQYF
- TRBJ2-3 TRBV2 few TGTGCCAGCAGGGTGGGCACAGATACGCAGTATTTT CASRVGTDTQYF
- TRBJ1-1 TRBV7-2 - TGTGCCAGCAGCTATTCGACCAGGGTAGTTGAAGCTTTCTTT CASSYSTRVVEAFF
TRBD1 TRBJ1-1 TRBV20-1 - TGCAGTGCGGGGACAGAGAACCCTGAAGCTTTCTTT CSAGTENPEAFF
- TRBJ2-2 TRBV7-9 few TGTGCCAGCAGCCTCCTGGGCCCAGCCGGGGAGCTGTTTTTT CASSLLGPAGELFF
- TRBJ1-1 TRBV5-1 few TGCGCCAGCAGCTTGTTAAGGAGGAACACTGAAGCTTTCTTT CASSLLRRNTEAFF
- TRBJ1-2 TRBV12-3/TRBV12-4 - TGTGCCAGCAGTTTGGGCCACTCCTATGGCTACACCTTC CASSLGHSYGYTF
- TRBJ1-2 TRBV6-6 - TGTGCCAGCAGTTACCGGCGTCGGGCAGGGTGTGGCTACACCTTC CASSYRRRAGCGYTF
- TRBJ1-2 TRBV12-3/TRBV12-4 - TGTGCCAGCAGTTTAGCGCTTGAGTATGGCTACACCTTC CASSLALEYGYTF
- TRBJ1-3 TRBV20-1 - TGCAGTGCTAGAGGGCATGGAAACACCATATATTTT CSARGHGNTIYF
- TRBJ2-3 TRBV4-3 - TGCGCCAGCAGCCAAGACAGACACACAGATACGCAGTATTTT CASSQDRHTDTQYF
- TRBJ2-2 TRBV7-8 few TGTGCCAGCAGCGGAACCAGTATGCTGTTTTTT CASSGTSMLFF
- TRBJ2-6 TRBV6-5 few TGTGCCAGCAGTTCTCGGGGCTATGGGGCCAACGTCCTGACTTTC CASSSRGYGANVLTF
TRBD2 TRBJ2-1 TRBV15 - TGTGCCACCAGGAACGCGGGGGGTGAGCAGTTCTTC CATRNAGGEQFF
TRBD1 TRBJ1-2 TRBV4-2 few TGTGCCAGCGCTCCGGGACAGGGGAACTATGGCTACACCTTC CASAPGQGNYGYTF
TRBD1 TRBJ2-7 TRBV28 - TGTGCCAGCAGTCCCCCCGGACAGGGTGTCTACGAGCAGTACTTC CASSPPGQGVYEQYF
- TRBJ2-3 TRBV5-1 - TGCGCCAGCAGCTTGTCAGGGGCAAATACGCAGTATTTT CASSLSGANTQYF
- TRBJ1-5 TRBV6-2/TRBV6-3 - TGTGCCAGCAGACCACTTACCTCCGGGGATGGGGGCAATCAGCCCCAGCATTTT CASRPLTSGDGGNQPQHF
TRBD2 TRBJ2-3 TRBV28 - TGTGCCAGCAGTCCCCCGGGACTAGCGATAGATACGCAGTATTTT CASSPPGLAIDTQYF
- TRBJ1-6 TRBV27 few TGTGCCAGCAGTTTACTGGGGGCAACCTATAATTCACCCCTCCACTTT CASSLLGATYNSPLHF
- TRBJ2-5 TRBV12-3/TRBV12-4 - TGTGCCAGCAACCGCGAGGGGGAACAAGAGACCCAGTACTTC CASNREGEQETQYF
- TRBJ1-6 TRBV28 - TGTGCCAGTACCCGGGGGGCGGCCTATAATTCACCCCTCCACTTT CASTRGAAYNSPLHF
- TRBJ1-1 TRBV7-2 few TGTGCCAGCAGCTTATCCGACCCCTGGGGCACTGAAGCTTTCTTT CASSLSDPWGTEAFF
TRBD1 TRBJ2-3 TRBV10-3 - TGTGCCATCAGCGTCGGACAGGGGAGGACAGATACGCAGTATTTT CAISVGQGRTDTQYF
- TRBJ2-5 TRBV10-2 few TGCGCCAGCGGGACGAACCAAGAGACCCAGTACTTC CASGTNQETQYF
- TRBJ2-1 TRBV10-2 - TGCGCCAGCAGGCAGGGTCTGGAGCAGTTCTTC CASRQGLEQFF
- TRBJ2-2 TRBV20-1 - TGCAGTGCTTGGGACTGGAGCAGTACCGGGGAGCTGTTTTTT CSAWDWSSTGELFF
TRBD2 TRBJ2-4 TRBV20-1 once TGCAGTGCCACTACTAGCGGGGGGAATATAGCCAAAAACATTCAGTACTTC CSATTSGGNIAKNIQYF
TRBD1 TRBJ1-5 TRBV28 - TGTGCCAGCACCCGACAGGGAACGGGGGGAAATCAGCCCCAGCATTTT CASTRQGTGGNQPQHF
TRBD2 TRBJ2-7 TRBV6-2/TRBV6-3 - TGTGCCAGCAGGCCCGGTAGCGGGAGCTCCTACGAGCAGTACTTC CASRPGSGSSYEQYF
- TRBJ2-3 TRBV5-1 few TGCGCCAGCAGCCCCTTCGGCCCCGAGCGGGTCCGGAACACAGATACGCAGTATTTT CASSPFGPERVRNTDTQYF
TRBD1 TRBJ2-2 TRBV14 few TGTGCCAGCAGCCAAGAGGACAGGGGGCCCGGGGAGCTGTTTTTT CASSQEDRGPGELFF
TRBD1 TRBJ2-3 TRBV29-1 - TGCAGCGTTGATAGGGGACAGGGTTCCACAGATACGCAGTATTTT CSVDRGQGSTDTQYF
- TRBJ1-6 TRBV9 many TGTGCCAGCAGCGTGACAGATAATTCACCCCTCCACTTT CASSVTDNSPLHF
TRBD2 TRBJ2-5 TRBV4-2 - TGTGCCAGCAGCCAAGATAGGTGGGGGGGGCAAGAGACCCAGTACTTC CASSQDRWGGQETQYF
- TRBJ1-2 TRBV4-3 - TGCGCCAGCAGCCAAGATCTCGAGGGAGACTATGGCTACACCTTC CASSQDLEGDYGYTF